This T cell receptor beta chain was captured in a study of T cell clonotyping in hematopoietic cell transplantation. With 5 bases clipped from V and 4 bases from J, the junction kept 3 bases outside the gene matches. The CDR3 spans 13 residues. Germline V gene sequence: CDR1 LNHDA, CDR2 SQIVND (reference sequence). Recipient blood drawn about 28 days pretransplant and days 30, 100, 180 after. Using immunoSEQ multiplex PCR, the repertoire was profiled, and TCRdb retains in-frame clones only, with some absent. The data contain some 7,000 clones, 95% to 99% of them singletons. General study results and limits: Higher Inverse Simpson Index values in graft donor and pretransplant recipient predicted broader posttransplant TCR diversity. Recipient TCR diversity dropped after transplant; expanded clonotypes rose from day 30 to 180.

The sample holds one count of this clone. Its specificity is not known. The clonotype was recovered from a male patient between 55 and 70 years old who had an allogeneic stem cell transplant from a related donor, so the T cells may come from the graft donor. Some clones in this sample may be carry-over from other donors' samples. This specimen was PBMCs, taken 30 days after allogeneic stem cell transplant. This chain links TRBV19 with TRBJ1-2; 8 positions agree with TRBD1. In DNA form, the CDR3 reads TGTGCCAGTAGTGACAGGGGAGCCTATGGCTACACCTTC. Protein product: CASSDRGAYGYTF.